The rows below give T cell receptor beta chains drawn from one sample of a study of T cells in Graves' hyperthyroidism and ophthalmopathy. Each CDR3 protein is one row after TCRdb ran MiXCR on the multiplex PCR reads. The sample lists hundreds of thousands of distinct CDR3 sequences; 30% to 40% were seen once. Input material: blood. The origin of the receptors is a woman between 35 and 50 years old with Graves' hyperthyroidism. The CDR3 runs from the conserved cysteine through the conserved F or W. D genes are given only for firm matches. The size of a clone is reported for some rows only, either as once, few or many, or as a class for expanded clones.

d_call j_call clone_size v_call cdr3_aa cdr3_nt
TRBD1 TRBJ2-7 - TRBV5-1 CASSFPGQGRTYEQYF TGCGCCAGCAGCTTCCCCGGACAGGGGAGGACCTACGAGCAGTACTTC
- TRBJ1-1 - TRBV6-6 CASCQEGGLADAFF TGTGCCAGCTGCCAGGAGGGGGGTCTCGCAGATGCTTTCTTT
- TRBJ2-5 many TRBV2 CASSRDGQETQYF TGTGCCAGCAGTCGGGACGGTCAAGAGACCCAGTACTTC
- TRBJ2-5 - TRBV5-6 CASSLGDRVETQYF TGTGCCAGCAGCTTAGGGGATCGGGTTGAGACCCAGTACTTC
TRBD1 TRBJ2-5 - TRBV7-7 CASSRTGGSETQYF TGTGCTAGCAGCAGAACAGGGGGCAGCGAGACCCAGTACTTC
TRBD1 TRBJ2-5 - TRBV7-2 CASSHGTGRQETQYF TGTGCCAGCAGCCACGGGACAGGACGCCAAGAGACCCAGTACTTC
- TRBJ1-3 many TRBV6-5 CASSPFPNSGNTIYF TGTGCCAGCAGCCCGTTCCCAAACTCTGGAAACACCATATATTTT
TRBD1 TRBJ1-2 - TRBV7-2 CASSLGQPLNYGYTF TGTGCCAGCAGCTTGGGACAGCCCCTTAACTATGGCTACACCTTC
- TRBJ1-6 few TRBV6-5 CASKSRSESPLHF TGTGCCAGCAAATCACGATCAGAGTCACCCCTCCACTTT
TRBD2 TRBJ2-7 - TRBV20-1 CSARDWQGGNYEQYF TGCAGTGCTAGAGATTGGCAGGGAGGGAACTACGAGCAGTACTTC
TRBD1 TRBJ1-3 - TRBV24-1 CATSETGTGMNTIYF TGTGCCACCAGTGAGACAGGGACAGGAATGAACACCATATATTTT
TRBD1 TRBJ1-1 many TRBV19 CASSVGGESEAFF TGTGCCAGTAGTGTAGGGGGCGAGTCTGAAGCTTTCTTT
TRBD1 TRBJ2-7 - TRBV6-5 CASSWGTGGIEQYF TGTGCCAGCAGTTGGGGGACAGGGGGGATCGAGCAGTACTTC
TRBD1 TRBJ1-1 few TRBV10-3 CASSRADRATEAFF TGTGCCAGCAGTCGGGCGGACAGGGCCACTGAAGCTTTCTTT
- TRBJ1-5 - TRBV7-9 CASSQGAESNQPQHF TGTGCCAGCAGCCAAGGAGCAGAGAGCAATCAGCCCCAGCATTTT
- TRBJ2-2 - TRBV5-1 CASSSAGRTPGSCFF -
- TRBJ1-1 few TRBV7-2 CASSHGTANTEAFF TGTGCCAGCAGCCACGGGACGGCGAACACTGAAGCTTTCTTT
- TRBJ1-1 many TRBV20-1 CSARDYLNTEAFF TGCAGTGCTAGAGATTACTTGAACACTGAAGCTTTCTTT
- TRBJ2-6 many TRBV10-3 CAISEGGVTNVLTF TGTGCCATCAGTGAGGGGGGTGTCACCAACGTCCTGACTTTC
- TRBJ1-2 - TRBV7-2 CASSLDGSGAFHYGYTF TGTGCCAGCAGCTTAGATGGATCGGGGGCATTTCACTATGGCTACACCTTC
- TRBJ1-1 few TRBV6-5 CASSYSRRGGTEAFF TGTGCCAGCAGTTACTCGAGGCGGGGGGGCACTGAAGCTTTCTTT
TRBD1 TRBJ1-1 - TRBV10-3 CAISAGGFTEAFF TGTGCCATCAGTGCAGGGGGGTTTACTGAAGCCTTCTTT
TRBD1 TRBJ1-3 - TRBV7-2 CASSLEGATGNTIYF TGTGCCAGCAGCTTGGAGGGGGCGACTGGAAACACCATATATTTT
- TRBJ2-3 - TRBV24-1 CATSDNRAQDTQYF TGTGCCACCAGTGACAATAGGGCCCAAGATACGCAGTATTTT